Listed below are T cell receptor beta chains from one sample, sequenced in a study of blood T cell repertoires in COVID-19. Profiling relied on immunoSEQ multiplex PCR, and the TCRdb table lists in-frame clones only, not all of them. The sample holds about 300,000 clones, roughly 86% seen once. The sample comprised PBMCs or T cells enriched from blood (not recorded which). The receptors here all came from a woman between 50 and 59 years old who had been exposed to COVID-19. The CDR3 runs from the conserved cysteine through the conserved F or W. The D gene is left open where the match is weak. Size values are once, few and many counts, or a class for expanded clones, and some rows have none.

>TRBV7-2|.|.|TRBJ2-7
CASSLLGSSYEQYF
TGTGCCAGCAGCTTATTGGGCAGTTCCTACGAGCAGTACTTC
>TRBV5-4|TRBD1|.|TRBJ1-2
CASINQGWGQNYGYTF
TGTGCCAGCATCAACCAGGGTTGGGGACAGAACTATGGCTACACCTTC
>TRBV5-6|TRBD1|.|TRBJ1-5
CASSSTGGARYQPQHF
TGTGCCAGCAGCTCGACAGGGGGCGCGAGGTATCAGCCCCAGCATTTT
>TRBV9|TRBD1|.|TRBJ1-1
CASSVDRGNTEAFF
TGTGCCAGCAGCGTTGACAGGGGGAACACTGAAGCTTTCTTT
>TRBV19|.|once|TRBJ1-5
CASSLGLSINQPQHF
TGTGCCAGTAGTTTGGGACTTTCGATCAATCAGCCCCAGCATTTT
>TRBV6-5|TRBD1|.|TRBJ2-7
CASSRTGMAYEQYF
TGTGCCAGCAGCCGGACAGGGATGGCCTACGAGCAGTACTTC
>TRBV11-2|.|.|TRBJ2-1
CASSLGGLNEQFF
TGTGCCAGCAGCTTAGGGGGGCTCAATGAGCAGTTCTTC
>TRBV27|.|.|TRBJ1-5
CASRGGNQPQHF
TGTGCCAGCAGGGGCGGCAATCAGCCCCAGCATTTT
>TRBV30|.|.|TRBJ2-3
CAWTEVGGRTDTQYF
TGTGCCTGGACCGAGGTGGGGGGGCGCACAGATACGCAGTATTTT
>TRBV28|TRBD1|.|TRBJ1-4
CASSLFQGANEKLFF
TGTGCCAGCAGTTTATTCCAGGGGGCTAATGAAAAACTGTTTTTT
>TRBV28|.|.|TRBJ1-2
CASSLIREEVDYGYTF
TGTGCCAGCAGTTTGATCAGGGAAGAGGTCGACTATGGCTACACCTTC
>TRBV7-9|.|.|TRBJ1-5
CASSLQGVDQPQHF
TGTGCCAGCAGCTTGCAAGGGGTGGATCAGCCCCAGCATTTT
>TRBV7-2|TRBD1|.|TRBJ2-7
CASSLDRSIREQYF
TGTGCCAGCAGCTTGGACAGGTCGATTCGCGAGCAGTACTTC
>TRBV18|.|.|TRBJ2-1
CASSRSQGNEQFF
TGTGCCAGCTCACGAAGCCAGGGGAATGAGCAGTTCTTC
>TRBV20-1|.|.|TRBJ1-2
CSASSRSPYGYTF
TGCAGTGCTAGTTCTAGGAGTCCCTATGGCTACACCTTC
>TRBV7-2|TRBD2|.|TRBJ2-1
CASKHGASGNYNEQFF
TGTGCCAGCAAACATGGGGCTAGCGGGAACTACAATGAGCAGTTCTTC
>TRBV25-1|.|.|TRBJ1-2
CASSDAGLGGYTF
TGTGCCAGCAGTGATGCAGGCTTAGGTGGCTACACCTTC
>TRBV6-5|TRBD1|.|TRBJ2-1
CASAGTGGNEQFF
TGTGCCAGCGCCGGGACAGGGGGGAATGAGCAGTTCTTC
>TRBV5-1|TRBD1|.|TRBJ1-2
CASSQGTGDLYGYTF
TGCGCCAGCAGCCAGGGGACAGGAGATCTCTATGGCTACACCTTC
>TRBV7-9|TRBD2|.|TRBJ2-2
CASSLGLAGGPEELFF
TGTGCCAGCAGCTTAGGGCTAGCGGGGGGGCCCGAGGAGCTGTTTTTT
>TRBV28|.|.|TRBJ1-2
CASSLNYGYTF
TGTGCCAGCAGCCTTAACTATGGCTACACCTTC
>TRBV19|TRBD1|.|TRBJ1-1
CASSVWGQSNTEAFF
TGTGCCAGTAGTGTCTGGGGACAGTCGAACACTGAAGCTTTCTTT
>TRBV5-1|TRBD1|.|TRBJ2-2
CASSFQPSRGPGELFF
TGCGCCAGCAGCTTCCAGCCTAGCAGGGGGCCCGGGGAGCTGTTTTTT
>TRBV6-5|TRBD1|once|TRBJ2-7
CASSTSGQGAYEQYF
TGTGCCAGCAGCACATCGGGACAGGGGGCTTACGAGCAGTACTTC
>TRBV30|TRBD2|.|TRBJ2-1
CAVFRGGAYNEQFF
TGTGCCGTATTCCGGGGGGGCGCTTACAATGAGCAGTTCTTC
>TRBV19|TRBD1|.|TRBJ1-5
CASTPTGYVNQPQHF
TGTGCCAGTACCCCGACAGGGTATGTCAATCAGCCCCAGCATTTT
>TRBV9|.|.|TRBJ1-2
CASSVGAGDTYGYTF
TGTGCCAGCAGCGTAGGGGCAGGGGACACCTATGGCTACACCTTC
>TRBV14|TRBD1|.|TRBJ1-4
CASSQVDRGEKLFF
TGTGCCAGCAGCCAAGTCGACAGGGGAGAAAAACTGTTTTTT
>TRBV11-2|.|.|TRBJ2-2
CASSLDRGTGELFF
TGTGCCAGCAGCTTAGATCGGGGTACCGGGGAGCTGTTTTTT
>TRBV6-1|.|.|TRBJ1-2
CASSEGTGPINYGYTF
TGTGCCAGCAGTGAAGGAACAGGGCCTATCAACTATGGCTACACCTTC
>TRBV10-3|.|.|TRBJ2-1
CAISESAYQDNEQFF
TGTGCCATCAGTGAGTCAGCCTACCAGGACAATGAGCAGTTCTTC
>TRBV19|.|.|TRBJ1-2
CASKVDRTNYGYTF
TGTGCCAGTAAAGTAGACAGGACTAACTATGGCTACACCTTC
>TRBV4-1|.|few|TRBJ2-1
CASSQDAGTYNEQFF
TGCGCCAGCAGCCAAGATGCAGGGACATACAATGAGCAGTTCTTC
>TRBV18|.|.|TRBJ2-5
CASSQADGGTQYF
TGTGCCAGCTCACAGGCCGACGGGGGAACCCAGTACTTC
>TRBV27|TRBD1|.|TRBJ2-5
CASSLGQEAPEETQYF
TGTGCCAGCAGTCTAGGACAGGAGGCCCCAGAAGAGACCCAGTACTTC
>TRBV19|TRBD2|.|TRBJ2-1
CASTKTSGGANEQFF
TGTGCCAGTACAAAGACTAGCGGGGGGGCAAATGAGCAGTTCTTC
>TRBV7-7|TRBD2|.|TRBJ2-3
CASSLAPPGLAGGTDTQYF
TGTGCTAGCAGCTTAGCCCCCCCGGGACTAGCGGGGGGAACAGATACGCAGTATTTT
>TRBV19|.|.|TRBJ1-1
CASSITTRATEAFF
TGTGCCAGTAGTATAACTACCAGGGCCACTGAAGCTTTCTTT
>TRBV5-1|.|.|TRBJ2-3
CASSLEWALTDTQYF
TGCGCCAGCAGCTTGGAATGGGCTCTCACAGATACGCAGTATTTT
>TRBV18|TRBD1|.|TRBJ1-5
CASSPGPGGINQPQHF
TGTGCCAGCTCACCAGGGCCAGGGGGTATAAATCAGCCCCAGCATTTT
>TRBV10-3|.|.|TRBJ2-3
CATRGGAATDTQYF
TGTGCCACGAGAGGGGGGGCCGCCACAGATACGCAGTATTTT
>TRBV20-1|TRBD2|.|TRBJ2-5
CSASRPAGGLETQYF
TGCAGTGCTAGTAGACCAGCGGGGGGGCTTGAGACCCAGTACTTC
>TRBV2|TRBD2|.|TRBJ2-3
CARSGPGRGTDTQYF
TGTGCCAGGTCGGGTCCTGGGCGGGGGACAGATACGCAGTATTTT
>TRBV28|.|.|TRBJ1-5
CASSSYTGGKQPQHF
TGTGCCAGCAGTTCCTATACAGGCGGAAAACAGCCCCAGCATTTT
>TRBV27|.|few|TRBJ1-1
CASSSRDTRNTEAFF
TGTGCCAGCAGTTCCCGGGACACCAGGAACACTGAAGCTTTCTTT
>TRBV3-1/TRBV3-2|TRBD2|.|TRBJ2-7
CASSQLAGGPSYEQYF
TGTGCCAGCAGCCAACTAGCGGGGGGCCCTTCCTACGAGCAGTACTTC
>TRBV7-2|TRBD1|.|TRBJ1-2
CASSERTGAALGYTF
TGTGCCAGCAGCGAAAGGACAGGGGCAGCCCTCGGCTACACCTTC
>TRBV5-1|.|.|TRBJ2-2
CASSWIEGGELFF
TGCGCCAGCAGCTGGATCGAGGGCGGGGAGCTGTTTTTT
>TRBV12-5|.|.|TRBJ2-5
CASGRTAEETQYF
TGTGCTAGTGGAAGGACAGCCGAAGAGACCCAGTACTTC
>TRBV7-2|TRBD2|.|TRBJ2-2
CASSRGLTNTGELFF
TGTGCCAGCAGCCGGGGACTAACGAACACCGGGGAGCTGTTTTTT
>TRBV4-1|.|once|TRBJ2-4
CASSQGVNPKNIQYF
TGCGCCAGCAGCCAAGGTGTCAATCCCAAAAACATTCAGTACTTC
>TRBV5-5|TRBD2|.|TRBJ2-3
CASSIDSGGAYPQYF
TGTGCCAGCAGCATAGATAGCGGGGGGGCCTATCCGCAGTATTTT
>TRBV27|TRBD1|.|TRBJ1-5
CASSPTGGYVYSNQPQHF
TGTGCCAGCAGTCCGACAGGGGGATACGTTTATAGCAATCAGCCCCAGCATTTT
>TRBV3-1/TRBV3-2|TRBD2|.|TRBJ2-2
CASSQSHRLAGGELFF
TGTGCCAGCAGCCAATCCCATCGACTAGCGGGGGGGGAGCTGTTTTTT